This TCR beta chain was observed in a study of chemoradiotherapy in HPV16-positive cancers. Background on the study: Candidate HPV-specific T-cell clones and common TCR motifs came from functional assays in a couple of HPV16-positive patients. The study, taken as a whole, reports: During treatment, candidate HPV-specific clones and E7-related motifs expanded in tumor.

TCRdb keeps only in-frame clones here, not all; method: immunoSEQ multiplex PCR. The sample lists 5,500 to 6,500 clones; around 87% were seen once. This CDR3 contains 15 residues. Germline assignment: CDR1 SGHRS and CDR2 YFSETQ. V lost 0 bases and J 1 base, leaving 9 bases between the germline ends. As to this clone: Its antigen remains unknown.

Over chemoradiotherapy, repertoires were sampled more than once. Sequenced material: tumor tissue, taken from a patient who underwent chemoradiotherapy. The chain is built from TRBV5-1 and TRBJ2-3; either TRBD1 or TRBD2 may supply D (5 bases each). The TCR originated in a human donor with HPV-associated anogenital cancer. The CDR3 DNA reads as TGCGCCAGCAGCTTGGTCGGGGCAGGCACAGATACGCAGTATTTT. This gives the protein CASSLVGAGTDTQYF.